The 19 T cell receptor beta chains reported below all come from one sample, sequenced in a study of neurological immune-mediated disorders (dated by TCRdb to the late 2010s). Receptor amplification or capture employed 5' RACE. Sequencing used an Illumina HiSeq 2500. Starting from the raw public reads, TCRdb applied fastp trimming at Q25, assembled clones with MiXCR and retained in-frame beta chains. Identical CDR3 protein sequences are pooled into one entry, listed with their most common genes and DNA. This sample holds about 81,000 distinct CDR3 sequences; 3.5% to 5.5% were observed only once. Clones ranked in the top ten supply 5.7% of the sample. Explained via the paper, the time point label denotes: longitudinal time-point 3. The source material was PBMCs. All receptors derive from a woman aged 55 to 70 with multiple sclerosis.

This clonotype was detected only a few times. CDR3 protein: CASSLPGLGSTDTQYF. Here the CDR3 DNA reads TGTGCCAGCAGTTTACCGGGACTAGGAAGCACAGATACGCAGTATTTT. The chain is built from TRBV27 and TRBJ2-3, with 8 bases identical to TRBD2. J lost 0 bases, V lost 2 bases, and 4 bases had no gene match. The CDR3 runs 16 residues. Germline assignment: CDR1 MNHEY and CDR2 SMNVEV (reference sequence).

This clonotype was recorded at least ten times. The chain is built from TRBV28 and TRBJ2-2; D not resolved. The V end was cut by 3 bases, the J end by 4 bases, with 3 bases between. In germline, CDR1 is MDHEN, CDR2 SYDVKM. This CDR3 region has 12 residues. CDR3 coding DNA: TGTGCCAGCAGTTTGGTCACCGGGGAGCTGTTTTTT. Its protein is CASSLVTGELFF.

The sample holds many counts of this clonotype. This chain's CDR3 is CASSVASRRGGETQYF. CDR3 sequence (DNA): TGTGCCAGCAGCGTGGCTAGCAGGAGAGGAGGGGAGACCCAGTACTTC. The V call is TRBV9, the J call TRBJ2-5; D perhaps matches TRBD2 (6 bases). V was pared by 2 bases and J by 5 bases, with 19 bases between. The CDR3 is 16 amino acids. Germline lookup yields CDR1 SGDLS and CDR2 YYNGEE.

This clonotype was detected ten times or more. The chain joins TRBV12-3 or TRBV12-4 to TRBJ2-7; maybe TRBD1 (6 bases). This CDR3 has 14 amino acids. Trimming shortened V by 4 bases and J by 0 bases, and 10 bases separated the two germline ends. CDR3 loop: CASSSQGHSYEQYF. CDR3 coding DNA: TGTGCCAGCAGTTCACAGGGCCACTCCTACGAGCAGTACTTC.

This clonotype was observed many times. V and J are TRBV20-1 and TRBJ1-1, with 7 bases aligning to TRBD1. Germline CDR1 reads DFQATT; CDR2 reads SNEGSKA (reference sequence). With 4 bases clipped from V and 6 bases from J, the junction kept 14 bases outside the gene matches. The CDR3 length is 15 residues. The CDR3: CSAKLPDRRFSEAFF. In DNA, the CDR3 is TGCAGTGCTAAGTTGCCGGACAGGAGATTCTCTGAAGCTTTCTTT.

This chain joins TRBV18 and TRBJ2-3; unclear D gene. The CDR3 extends over 14 amino acids. Trimming stripped 5 bases from V and 0 bases from J, with 9 bases between. The germline gives CDR1 KGHSH, CDR2 LQKENI. CDR3 sequence: CASSSLRSTDTQYF. CDR3 nucleotide sequence: TGTGCCAGCTCAAGTCTCAGGAGCACAGATACGCAGTATTTT.

There are many counts of this clonotype. The CDR3 coding sequence is TGTGCCAGCCGGAGGACAGAAGAGTACGCGAACACCGGGGAGCTGTTTTTT. This encodes CASRRTEEYANTGELFF. The chain employs TRBV2 and TRBJ2-2; perhaps TRBD1 as D (6 bases). Trimming removed 8 bases from V and 0 bases from J, with 19 bases in between. CDR1 is SNHLY, CDR2 FYNNEI, per germline. The CDR3 consists of 17 residues.

This clonotype showed up many times. The V and J genes are TRBV7-9 and TRBJ1-5; 8 positions match TRBD1. V lost 3 bases, J lost 6 bases, and 1 base stayed unmatched. Germline values: CDR1 SEHNR, CDR2 FQNEAQ (reference sequence). The CDR3 is made up of 13 amino acids. Written as DNA, the CDR3 is TGTGCCAGCAGCTTGACAGGGGCTCAGCCCCAGCATTTT. Protein: CASSLTGAQPQHF. Using reference TRBV7-9 and TRBJ1-5 for the parts outside the CDR3, the full variable domain is DTGVSQNPRHKITKRGQNVTFRCDPISEHNRLYWYRQTLGQGPEFLTYFQNEAQLEKSRLLSDRFSAERPKGSFSTLEIQRTEQGDSAMYLCASSLTGAQPQHFGDGTRLSIL.

Note on this clonotype: A junction end diverges from the germline sequence, so it may reflect a read error. The V gene is TRBV20-1, the J gene TRBJ1-5; no clear D. CDR1 is DFQATT and CDR2 is SNEGSKA in the germline V gene (reference sequence). The CDR3 extends over 13 amino acids. The CDR3 reads CSAWITVGQPKNF. As DNA, the CDR3 is TGCAGTGCCTGGATAACTGTTGGTCAGCCCAAGAATTTT.

This clonotype was seen many times. The rearrangement joins TRBV2 to TRBJ2-7, with TRBD2 matching over 13 bases. V trimming: 5 bases; J trimming: 11 bases; junction bases outside the gene matches: 3. CDR1 and CDR2 from the germline V gene are SNHLY and FYNNEI. The CDR3 contains 12 residues. The DNA for the CDR3 is TGTGCCAGCAGTCTAACTAGCGGGGGGGAGTACTTC. Its translation is CASSLTSGGEYF.

Worth noting for this clonotype: This may be a read error, as it is one base from a much larger clone. The gene calls are TRBV12-3 or TRBV12-4 and TRBJ1-1; D ambiguous. The ends were cut back, 3 bases at V and 0 bases at J, with 8 bases in the middle. The CDR3 contains 14 residues. CDR3: CASSFGWLNTEAFF. CDR3 DNA: TGTGCCAGCAGTTTTGGATGGCTGAACACTGAAGCTTTCTTT.

This clonotype was seen at least ten times. The chain joins TRBV3-1 to TRBJ1-2; 8 bases line up with TRBD1. The CDR3 runs 13 residues. The ends lost 4 bases at V and 6 bases at J; junction bases unmatched: 4. Germline-derived CDR1 and CDR2 are LGHDT and YNNKEL (reference sequence). CDR3 bases: TGTGCCAGCAGCCCGGGACAGGCGAATGGCTACACCTTC. As protein: CASSPGQANGYTF.

At least ten counts were recorded for this clonotype. The CDR3 nucleotides read TGTGCCAGCAGGGTTCAGGCGAACTATGGCTACACCTTC. It encodes CASRVQANYGYTF. The chain recombines TRBV6-5 with TRBJ1-2; D is ambiguous. Germline V gene sequence: CDR1 MNHEY, CDR2 SVGAGI. The CDR3 length is 13 residues. The V gene lost 6 bases and the J gene lost 2 bases, with 10 bases spanning the gap.

This clonotype was recorded at least ten times. This sequence joins TRBV7-6 and TRBJ2-5, with TRBD2 identical over 10 bases. The CDR3 extends over 15 amino acids. The germline V gene has CDR1 SGHVS and CDR2 FNYEAQ. J was trimmed by 1 base and V by 6 bases; bases with no gene match: 5. Written as DNA, the CDR3 is TGTGCCAGCAGTTCCAGACTAGCGGGCCAAGAGACCCAGTACTTC. Translating it yields CASSSRLAGQETQYF.

This clonotype was counted many times. V usage is TRBV12-3 or TRBV12-4 and J usage is TRBJ1-1, with no clear D. The CDR3 extends over 13 amino acids. V lost 4 bases and J lost 0, with 6 bases in between. The CDR3 nucleotides read TGTGCCAGCAGTTCCCAATTGAACACTGAAGCTTTCTTT. This translates into CASSSQLNTEAFF.

The chain carries TRBV12-3 or TRBV12-4 and TRBJ1-4, with 8 bases identical to TRBD1. V lost 6 bases to trimming and J lost 6 bases; unmatched junction nucleotides: 6. The CDR3 has 14 residues. CDR3 sequence (DNA): TGTGCCAGCAGACCCGGACAGGGTGATGAAAAACTGTTTTTT. Translating it yields CASRPGQGDEKLFF.

This clonotype came up many times. This rearrangement joins TRBV3-1 to TRBJ2-5; no clear D. The germline V gene encodes CDR1 LGHDT and CDR2 YNNKEL (reference sequence). V was cut by 7 bases and J by 4 bases, with 13 bases left in between. The CDR3 has 13 residues. Written as DNA, the CDR3 is TGTGCCAGCACCACCCTACAGCGAGAGACCCAGTACTTC. Protein: CASTTLQRETQYF.

The sample holds many counts of this clonotype. This sequence joins TRBV5-5 and TRBJ2-5; the D gene is possibly TRBD1 (6 bases). Germline assignment: CDR1 SGHKS and CDR2 YYEKEE (reference sequence). The germline V and J ends were trimmed by 4 bases and 2 bases, with 12 bases remaining between them. The CDR3 runs to 14 residues. This CDR3 reads CASSQGWGQETQYF. The CDR3 nucleotides are TGTGCCAGCAGCCAGGGGTGGGGGCAAGAGACCCAGTACTTC.

The sample holds many counts of this clonotype. The gene calls are TRBV5-1 and TRBJ2-6; D not certain. This CDR3 spans 13 amino acids. CDR1 and CDR2 from the germline V gene are SGHRS and YFSETQ. V shed 0 bases and J shed 12 bases, with 10 bases lying between them. The CDR3 nucleotides read TGCGCCAGCAGCTTGGAAGGGCCCAGCGTCCTGACTTTC. Its translation: CASSLEGPSVLTF.